Below, 19 T cell receptor beta chains from the same sample are listed, as sequenced in a study of cytomegalovirus exposure and HLA in healthy donors. It was with 60 Vbeta and 13 Jbeta primers that the PCR ran. The protocol was immunoSEQ multiplex PCR, while the TCRdb copy is restricted to in-frame clones and leaves out a portion. This sample has roughly 190,000 clones, with roughly 85% found just once. The sample comprised PBMCs. These receptors all stem from a woman under 30 in good health and CMV-seronegative.

This clone was counted once. The V and J genes are TRBV25-1 and TRBJ2-5, with TRBD1 as a possible D gene (5 bases). Trimming took 0 bases from V and 3 from J, leaving 11 bases between them. Per germline, CDR1 MGHDK and CDR2 SYGVNS. The CDR3 loop spans 15 amino acids. The chain's CDR3 is CASSEYTGPKETQYF. As DNA, the CDR3 is TGTGCCAGCAGTGAATATACAGGACCAAAAGAGACCCAGTACTTC. Supplemented by reference TRBV25-1 and TRBJ2-5, the full variable domain reads EADIYQTPRYLVIGTGKKITLECSQTMGHDKMYWYQQDPGMELHLIHYSYGVNSTEKGDLSSESTVSRIRTEHFPLTLESARPSHTSQYLCASSEYTGPKETQYFGPGTRLLVL.

The chain carries TRBV28 and TRBJ1-2, with a possible D match to TRBD1 (6 bases). The CDR3 sequence is 16 residues long. Trimming took off 6 bases at V and 1 base at J, with 18 bases between the two ends. The germline V gene has CDR1 MDHEN and CDR2 SYDVKM. The CDR3: CASSKGGQINNYGYTF. The CDR3 nucleotides are TGTGCCAGCAGCAAAGGCGGACAGATAAATAACTATGGCTACACCTTC.

This chain links TRBV7-8 with TRBJ2-2, with D unresolved. Germline V gene data show CDR1 as SGHVS and CDR2 as FQNEAQ. V gave up 2 bases and J gave up 1 base, with 11 bases separating them. There are 16 residues in the CDR3. For the CDR3, the DNA is TGTGCCAGCAGCTTAATGAAGCTGAAGAACACCGGGGAGCTGTTTTTT. Translating it yields CASSLMKLKNTGELFF.

J is TRBJ2-2 and V is TRBV9; 7 bases fit TRBD2. Unmatched junction bases numbered 3, after V lost 0 bases and J lost 1 base. The CDR3 contains 16 residues. Germline CDR1 SGDLS, CDR2 YYNGEE. The CDR3 nucleotides read TGTGCCAGCAGCGTAGACCCGGGGGGGAACACCGGGGAGCTGTTTTTT. This codes for CASSVDPGGNTGELFF.

This clone was found once. The rearrangement uses TRBV7-8 and TRBJ2-1; 10 bases are a match to TRBD2. The germline CDR1 and CDR2 sequences are SGHVS and FQNEAQ. CDR3 length: 17 residues. Unmatched junction bases numbered 8, after V lost 5 bases and J lost 1 base. The CDR3 loop reads CASSRSHSGGSYNEQFF. CDR3 in DNA: TGTGCCAGCAGCCGATCCCATAGCGGGGGGTCCTACAATGAGCAGTTCTTC. Based on the CDR3 plus reference TRBV7-8 and TRBJ2-1, the full variable domain is GAGVSQSPRYKVAKRGQDVALRCDPISGHVSLFWYQQALGQGPEFLTYFQNEAQLDKSGLPSDRFFAERPEGSVSTLKIQRTQQEDSAVYLCASSRSHSGGSYNEQFFGPGTRLTVL.

The chain is built from TRBV7-9 and TRBJ2-7; 10 bases align to TRBD1. The J segment lost 0 bases and the V segment lost 5 bases, leaving 10 bases of the junction unmatched. The CDR3 is made up of 17 amino acids. Germline CDR1 SEHNR, CDR2 FQNEAQ (reference sequence). In DNA, the CDR3 is TGTGCCAGCAGCCCCCAACCCGACAGGGGGCGCTCCTACGAGCAGTACTTC. Protein product: CASSPQPDRGRSYEQYF.

The genes are TRBV29-1 and TRBJ2-1; 12 bases match TRBD1. Trimming cost V 3 bases and J 2 bases; bases outside gene matches: 11. Germline CDR1 reads SQVTM; CDR2 reads ANQGSEA. The length of the CDR3 is 18 residues. CDR3 in amino acids: CSVDGTGGNVKPYNEQFF. The CDR3 DNA follows: TGCAGCGTTGATGGGACAGGGGGCAACGTAAAGCCCTACAATGAGCAGTTCTTC.

The chain joins TRBV6-5 to TRBJ2-4, with 8 bases lining up with TRBD2. This CDR3 has 14 residues. Trimming cost V 4 bases and J 6 bases; bases outside gene matches: 5. CDR1 and CDR2 from the germline V gene are MNHEY and SVGAGI. The DNA of the CDR3 is TGTGCCAGCAGTTGGGACGGGGGGGCAAACATTCAGTACTTC. Its protein product is CASSWDGGANIQYF.

About this clone itself: One junction end does not reproduce the germline sequence, and a read error may be involved. The chain carries TRBV7-9 and TRBJ1-1, with TRBD1 matching over 7 bases. The CDR3 spans 18 residues. Per the germline V gene, CDR1 is SEHNR and CDR2 is FQNEAQ (reference sequence). CDR3 sequence: CSSSPTLSDRRMNTEAFF. The CDR3 nucleotides read TGTTCCAGCAGCCCAACCCTCTCGGACAGGCGCATGAACACTGAAGCTTTCTTT.

V is TRBV5-4 and J is TRBJ1-1; D remains unclear. The CDR3 consists of 14 residues. CDR1 is SGHNT and CDR2 is YYREEE in the germline V gene (reference sequence). Between the trimmed V and J ends, which lost 4 bases and 4 bases, there was a span of 14 bases. The CDR3 DNA reads as TGTGCCAGCAGCCCTTCGGTGGAGAGCACTGAAGCTTTCTTT. Translating it yields CASSPSVESTEAFF.

V and J are TRBV6-5 and TRBJ2-3, with a weak D call TRBD1 (5 bases). The CDR3 covers 15 residues. V lost 6 bases and J lost 4, with 17 bases in between. Germline V CDR1 and CDR2: MNHEY, SVGAGI. This chain's CDR3 is CASRARQSSPDTQYF. CDR3 in DNA: TGTGCCAGCAGGGCCAGACAGTCCTCTCCAGATACGCAGTATTTT.

The V gene is TRBV7-9, the J gene TRBJ2-5; 11 bases are shared with TRBD1. Germline V gene lookup returns CDR1 SEHNR and CDR2 FQNEAQ (reference sequence). There are 14 residues in the CDR3. The trim removed 5 bases at V and 4 bases at J, leaving 3 bases unmatched. CDR3 DNA: TGTGCCAGCAGCACCGGGACAGGGGGAGAGACCCAGTACTTC. As protein: CASSTGTGGETQYF.

This rearrangement joins TRBV27 to TRBJ1-5, with D possibly matching TRBD1 (6 bases). The CDR3 extends over 16 amino acids. CDR1 is MNHEY and CDR2 is SMNVEV in the germline V gene (reference sequence). The V gene lost 7 bases and the J gene lost 4 bases, with 20 bases spanning the gap. The CDR3 here is CASTHSLDRTNQPQHF. Here the CDR3 DNA reads TGTGCCAGCACCCACTCCCTCGACAGGACTAATCAGCCCCAGCATTTT.

This rearrangement joins TRBV29-1 to TRBJ2-2; 7 nucleotides line up with TRBD1. The CDR3 contains 14 residues. V was clipped by 5 bases and J by 0 bases; unmatched bases: 3. Per the germline V gene, CDR1 is SQVTM and CDR2 is ANQGSEA. Here the CDR3 DNA reads TGCAGCGTTTCACAGGGGACGAACACCGGGGAGCTGTTTTTT. Protein product: CSVSQGTNTGELFF.

The chain joins TRBV11-2 to TRBJ1-3; D unclear. The V end lost 5 bases, the J end lost 2 bases, and 16 bases lay between the germline ends. Germline V gene sequence: CDR1 SGHAT, CDR2 FQNNGV. The CDR3 runs 16 residues. The CDR3 DNA follows: TGTGCCAGCAGCCCGAAGAGGGTTGGGGCTGGAAACACCATATATTTT. This encodes CASSPKRVGAGNTIYF.

The J gene is TRBJ1-6, the V gene TRBV19; possibly TRBD1 for D (5 bases). The CDR3 is 13 amino acids. Germline V CDR1 and CDR2: LNHDA, SQIVND (reference sequence). The V gene lost 3 bases and the J gene lost 10 bases, with 10 bases spanning the gap. CDR3 nucleotides: TGTGCCAGTAGTATTACAGGAAAATCACCCCTCCACTTT. It translates to CASSITGKSPLHF.

As for this clone: A junction boundary mismatches the germline segment, possibly from a read error. The chain couples TRBV7-9 to TRBJ1-2, with D uncertain. Germline CDR1 reads SEHNR; CDR2 reads FQNEAQ (reference sequence). There are 12 residues in the CDR3. In DNA form, the CDR3 reads TGTTCCAGCAGCCTCGCAGGTTTTGGCTACACCTTC. Its translation is CSSSLAGFGYTF.

There are a few counts of this clone. The rearrangement links TRBV11-2 to TRBJ2-1, with D unresolved. The V gene's germline CDR1 is SGHAT and CDR2 FQNNGV. V lost 7 bases and J lost 6, with 16 bases in between. The CDR3 totals 14 residues. For the CDR3, the DNA is TGTGCCAGCACCATCGGCGGAGTAAGCAATGAGCAGTTCTTC. Amino acids: CASTIGGVSNEQFF.

This clone was recorded only once. The chain carries TRBV27 and TRBJ2-3, with 9 nucleotides matching TRBD2. The J segment lost 6 bases and the V segment lost 3 bases, leaving 10 bases of the junction unmatched. The CDR3 sequence is 16 residues long. Per germline, CDR1 MNHEY and CDR2 SMNVEV (reference sequence). In DNA form, the CDR3 reads TGTGCCAGCAGTTTTAAAGGGCTAGCGGGACCGGATACGCAGTATTTT. Translation gives CASSFKGLAGPDTQYF.